This entry features one TCR beta chain sequence. No antigen is known for it. No base quality information exists; no much larger clone differs at one position. Whole blood was collected in K2EDTA tubes by collaborating institutions according to the institutions' own protocols. For TCRbeta analysis, collaborator samples were shipped as frozen whole blood, as isolated PBMCs, or as DNA extracted from either sample type. TCRbeta CDR3 regions were amplified from genomic DNA using the immunoSEQ Assay, a bias-controlled multiplex PCR. Per the authors' processing: The number of nucleated cells in each sample was estimated from the amplification of reference gene primers within the assay. To quantify the absolute abundance of each unique TCRbeta CDR3 rearrangement, sequence reads were collapsed and filtered. Productive Simpson clonality was computed per sample as the square root of Simpson's diversity index over productive rearrangements. TCRdb carries this immuneACCESS record with in-frame sequences only. Its versions omit some clonotypes, under half of them owing to an unresolved V gene in the studies checked, with the rest unexplained. That table supplies the V and J calls and clone size; D and trimming were determined from the DNA. A total of 85,000 to 90,000 clones appear in this sample, 75% to 90% of them only once. More than 1% of the sample is held by the ten biggest clonotypes.

This sample was taken from a study of blood T cell repertoires in COVID-19 (dated by TCRdb to 2019 to 2021). For the study in its entirety: Samples covering the acute and convalescent phases of COVID-19 were provided by collaborators in the United States, Italy and Spain. Where available, HLA class I and class II types were taken from metadata supplied by the sample provider and were not determined by assay-based typing. The material from the prospective study consisted of cDNA or gDNA derived from T cells, B-cell-depleted T cells, or PBMCs. The sample metadata nearly always contained a de-identified subject ID, COVID-19 status, age in years and sex. The repertoires were released in a freely available public database intended as a resource for research on the immune response to SARS-CoV-2. Subjects who had been exposed to COVID-19, were actively infected with it, or had recovered from it provided the deeply sampled blood TCRbeta repertoires that made up the dataset. Samples were obtained from the ongoing ImmuneRACE study (first 160 participants) and from 1,200 or so subjects provided by 6 global collaborators.

The junction shows trimming of 0 bases on V and 6 bases on J, plus 2 bases between the germline ends. The CDR3 contains 12 residues, cysteine and phenylalanine counted. Solely the CDR3 DNA is kept, with 36 bases framed from the first base. Taken from the germline V gene (reference sequence), the CDR1 and CDR2 loops are MNHEY and SMNVEV. Broad study findings and their caveats: Clinical and demographic metadata were provided uncurated, with the amount varying by source and participant.

This clonotype was sampled from a human donor in a cohort sampled during active COVID-19. Sequencing was performed on peripheral blood. The V and J genes are TRBV27 and TRBJ2-2; too little of a D gene remains to name it. The sequenced DNA is TGTGCCAGCAGTTTATCCGCCGGGGAGCTGTTTTTT. Its product reads: CASSLSAGELFF.